This T cell receptor beta chain was identified during a study of shared clonotypes between healthy human individuals. The CDR3 sequence is 14 residues long. Germline CDR1 is MNHEY and CDR2 is SMNVEV (reference sequence). V lost 5 bases and J 7 bases, leaving 18 bases between the germline ends. Study results and limitations: A generally larger estimated richness was seen in naive subsets than in memory subsets. Four donors had roughly 5.2% of their naive CD4 clonotypes in common.

Data came from immunoSEQ multiplex PCR; TCRdb stores just in-frame clones and leaves some out. The data contain some 650,000 clones, roughly 97% of them seen just once; the ten biggest clones take up 0.045% to 0.07%. Regarding this clone: The antigen is unknown.

The V call is TRBV27, the J call TRBJ2-7, with D possibly matching TRBD1 (6 bases). Sequencing input: naive CD4+ T cells sorted from blood. The subset here: CD45RA+ positively selected. This TCR was recovered from a woman in her twenties or thirties in good health. CDR3 sequence: CASSRTQGPREQYF. The DNA for the CDR3 is TGTGCCAGCAGTCGGACACAGGGCCCAAGGGAGCAGTACTTC.